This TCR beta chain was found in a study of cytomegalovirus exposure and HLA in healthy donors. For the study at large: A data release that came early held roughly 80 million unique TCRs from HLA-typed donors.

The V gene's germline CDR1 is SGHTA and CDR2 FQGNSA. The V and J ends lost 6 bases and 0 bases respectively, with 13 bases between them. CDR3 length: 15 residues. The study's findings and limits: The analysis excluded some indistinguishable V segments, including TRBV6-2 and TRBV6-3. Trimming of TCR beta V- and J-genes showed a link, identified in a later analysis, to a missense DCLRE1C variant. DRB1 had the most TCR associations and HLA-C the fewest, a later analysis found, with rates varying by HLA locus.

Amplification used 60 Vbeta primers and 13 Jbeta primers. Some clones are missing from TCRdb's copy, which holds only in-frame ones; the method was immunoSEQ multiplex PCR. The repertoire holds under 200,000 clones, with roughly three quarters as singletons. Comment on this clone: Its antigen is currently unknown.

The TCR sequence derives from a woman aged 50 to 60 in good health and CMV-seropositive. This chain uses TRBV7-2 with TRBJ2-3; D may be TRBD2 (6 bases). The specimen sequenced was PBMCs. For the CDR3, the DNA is TGTGCCAGCAGTCCCGGGGGTTTGAGCACAGATACGCAGTATTTT. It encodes CASSPGGLSTDTQYF.